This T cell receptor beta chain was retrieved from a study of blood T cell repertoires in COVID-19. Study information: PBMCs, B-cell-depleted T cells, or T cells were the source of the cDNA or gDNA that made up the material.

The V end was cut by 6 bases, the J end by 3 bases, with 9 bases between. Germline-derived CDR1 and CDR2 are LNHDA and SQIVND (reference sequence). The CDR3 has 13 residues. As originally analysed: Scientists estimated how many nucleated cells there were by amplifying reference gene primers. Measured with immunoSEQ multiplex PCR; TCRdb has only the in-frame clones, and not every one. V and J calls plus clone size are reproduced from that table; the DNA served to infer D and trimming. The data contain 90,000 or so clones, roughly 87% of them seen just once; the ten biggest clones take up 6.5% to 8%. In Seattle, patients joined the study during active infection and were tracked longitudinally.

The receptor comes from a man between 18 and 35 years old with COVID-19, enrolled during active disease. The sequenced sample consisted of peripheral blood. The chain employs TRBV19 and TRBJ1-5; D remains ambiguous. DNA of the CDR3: TGTGCCAGTAGCGACACAGCCAATCAGCCCCAGCATTTT. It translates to CASSDTANQPQHF.